These 16 T cell receptor beta chains were all obtained from the same sample, sequenced in a study. MiXCR, run by TCRdb on the RT-PCR reads, gives a single entry per CDR3 protein. The data show approximately 720,000 distinct CDR3 sequences, more than 13% seen once. The specimen was memory CD4+ T cells from blood. Every receptor here comes from a female donor in good health, serving as a healthy control.

This clonotype was observed a few times. CDR3 in DNA: TGTGCCAGCAGTGATGGGGTGAACACTGAAGCTTTCTTT. Its protein product is CASSDGVNTEAFF. The chain employs TRBV6-1 and TRBJ1-1; no clear D. CDR3 length: 13 amino acids. In germline, CDR1 is MNHNS, CDR2 SASEGT. V was clipped by 3 bases and J by 0 bases, with 5 bases between them.

The V call is TRBV12-3 or TRBV12-4, the J call TRBJ1-5, with TRBD1 matching over 7 bases. This CDR3 region has 14 residues. Germline trimming cut 5 bases from V and 9 bases from J; bases unmatched to any gene: 10. The CDR3 DNA reads TGTGCCAGCAGTCTCTTTTACAGGGGCTCGCCCCAGCATTTT. Translation gives CASSLFYRGSPQHF.

This chain links TRBV12-3 or TRBV12-4 with TRBJ1-6; tentatively, D is TRBD1 (6 bases). The CDR3 runs to 14 residues. V was shortened by 9 bases and J by 9 bases, with 18 bases between the two germline ends. The CDR3 here is CASLTGQGTSPLHF. CDR3 DNA: TGTGCCAGTCTGACGGGGCAGGGGACTTCACCCCTCCACTTT.

This chain connects TRBV10-3 to TRBJ1-1; 10 nucleotides align to TRBD1. The CDR3 has 16 amino acids. The germline CDR1 and CDR2 sequences are ENHRY and SYGVKD. The junction had 7 bases not matched to a gene; V was cut back by 5 bases and J by 1 base. CDR3 sequence (DNA): TGTGCCATCAGTAAGGGACAGGGGTTTGGGAACACTGAAGCTTTCTTT. The encoded protein is CAISKGQGFGNTEAFF.

There are a few counts of this clonotype. V gene TRBV12-3 or TRBV12-4 combines with J gene TRBJ1-5, with 7 bases that match TRBD1. The CDR3 loop spans 15 amino acids. Losses at the gene ends were 7 bases for V and 2 bases for J; bases not matched to a gene: 8. The CDR3 region has the DNA TGTGCCAGCAACCTCCAGGGGGGCGGCAATCAGCCCCAGCATTTT. This sequence encodes CASNLQGGGNQPQHF.

This clonotype was picked up a small number of times. This chain joins TRBV21-1 and TRBJ2-5; TRBD1, the D gene given by the table, was not confirmed from the DNA. TRBV21-1 is a recognized pseudogene. CDR3 length: 15 residues. CDR3 nucleotides: TGTGCCAGCAGCTACCCCGGACATCTACAAGAGACCCAGTACTTC. It codes for CASSYPGHLQETQYF.

This chain uses TRBV20-1 with TRBJ1-1; 7 positions agree with TRBD1. Germline V CDR1 and CDR2: DFQATT, SNEGSKA (reference sequence). The V segment lost 1 base and the J segment 5 bases; nucleotides outside the gene matches: 7. This CDR3 comprises 14 residues. CDR3 in amino acids: CSARGRQGVTEAFF. CDR3 DNA sequence: TGCAGTGCTAGAGGACGACAGGGAGTAACTGAAGCTTTCTTT.

On this clonotype: A read error is possible here, since a much larger clone lies one base away. V gene TRBV20-1 combines with J gene TRBJ1-1; D gene uncertain. Trimming left V 3 bases short and J 5 bases short, with 7 bases between. The CDR3 has 11 residues. The germline V gene has CDR1 DFQATT and CDR2 SNEGSKA (reference sequence). CDR3 DNA: TGCAGTGCTAGGGAGAGGACTGAAGCTTTCTTT. Translating gives CSARERTEAFF.

The chain links TRBV20-1 to TRBJ2-3; TRBD2 aligns across 7 bases. The CDR3 has 13 residues. Germline lookup yields CDR1 DFQATT and CDR2 SNEGSKA (reference sequence). The V segment lost 6 bases and the J segment 0 bases; nucleotides outside the gene matches: 3. The CDR3 sequence is CSAWGGSTDTQYF. Here the CDR3 DNA reads TGCAGTGCCTGGGGAGGGAGCACAGATACGCAGTATTTT.

This clonotype was seen many times. The V gene is TRBV4-3, the J gene TRBJ2-7; D unresolved. The CDR3 length is 15 residues. The germline V gene has CDR1 LGHNA and CDR2 YSLEER. V was pared by 1 base and J by 1 base, with 11 bases between. The CDR3 nucleotides are TGCGCCAGCAGCCAAGCATATCAGAGATCCTACGAGCAGTACTTC. It yields the protein CASSQAYQRSYEQYF.

In this sample, this clonotype turned up many times. The CDR3 sequence is CASSSLASRIGQPQHF. The CDR3 DNA follows: TGTGCCAGCAGCTCTCTAGCCTCCCGAATAGGTCAGCCCCAGCATTTT. The gene calls are TRBV7-2 and TRBJ1-5; D unclear. Between the trimmed V and J ends, which lost 4 bases and 6 bases, there was a span of 19 bases. Germline values: CDR1 SGHTA, CDR2 FQGNSA. The CDR3 loop spans 16 amino acids.

This clonotype was observed a handful of times. The chain recombines TRBV28 with TRBJ2-5; TRBD2 aligns across 11 bases. V was clipped by 2 bases and J by 5 bases; unmatched bases: 10. Germline CDR1 reads MDHEN; CDR2 reads SYDVKM. The CDR3 is 17 amino acids. The CDR3 loop is CASSLLQVAGGVETQYF. The CDR3 nucleotides read TGTGCCAGCAGTTTACTTCAGGTAGCGGGAGGGGTCGAGACCCAGTACTTC.

The chain has TRBV4-2 and TRBJ1-5; D gene unclear. CDR1 LGHNA and CDR2 YNFKEQ come from the germline V gene. Trimming took 0 bases from V and 7 from J, leaving 13 bases between them. CDR3 length equals 15 residues. CDR3 in DNA: TGTGCCAGCAGCCAAGACTTAACCCTGTCCCAGCCCCAGCATTTT. It encodes CASSQDLTLSQPQHF.

V is TRBV20-1 and J is TRBJ2-1, with TRBD2 identical over 10 bases. Trimming at V came to 7 bases and at J to 7 bases, leaving 7 bases not matched to a gene. CDR1 DFQATT and CDR2 SNEGSKA come from the germline V gene (reference sequence). CDR3 size: 13 residues. The DNA of the CDR3 is TGCAGTGTAAAACTAGCGGGGAGGAATGAGCAGTTCTTC. Translation gives CSVKLAGRNEQFF.

The genes are TRBV9 and TRBJ2-2; D may be TRBD2 (6 bases). Germline CDR1 and CDR2: SGDLS and YYNGEE. V was shortened by 4 bases and J by 0 bases, with 13 bases between the two germline ends. The CDR3 is 16 amino acids. CDR3 in amino acids: CASSRGSQTNTGELFF. CDR3 in DNA: TGTGCCAGCAGCCGGGGGAGTCAGACGAACACCGGGGAGCTGTTTTTT.

The rearrangement joins TRBV5-1 to TRBJ1-2; 10 nucleotides match TRBD1. CDR3 size: 14 residues. Germline CDR1 and CDR2: SGHRS and YFSETQ. V lost 1 base, J lost 8 bases, and 5 bases stayed unmatched. The CDR3 loop is CASSLFGTGVGYTF. The CDR3 DNA is TGCGCCAGCAGCTTGTTCGGGACAGGGGTCGGCTACACCTTC.